This TCR beta chain was profiled in a study of radiotherapy plus CTLA-4 blockade in lung cancer. Measured with immunoSEQ multiplex PCR; TCRdb has only the in-frame clones, and not every one. In the table there are roughly 44,000 clones, 60% to 80% of which are singletons. The sample here was peripheral blood, taken from a patient treated with radiotherapy plus ipilimumab. The receptor comes from a human donor with non-small cell lung cancer who had stable disease on radiotherapy plus ipilimumab.

Here the CDR3 DNA reads TGTGCCAGTAGTAGGTTAGGGGCAGGGAAGGAGGGCACTGAAGCTTTCTTT. Its protein product is CASSRLGAGKEGTEAFF. The V and J genes are TRBV19 and TRBJ1-1; maybe TRBD1 (5 bases). The CDR3 contains 17 residues. Germline CDR1 is LNHDA and CDR2 is SQIVND (reference sequence). Trimming cost V 4 bases and J 4 bases, with 22 bases left between them. Full variable domain (remainder filled in from reference TRBV19 and TRBJ1-1): DGGITQSPKYLFRKEGQNVTLSCEQNLNHDAMYWYRQDPGQGLRLIYYSQIVNDFQKGDIAEGYSVSREKKESFPLTVTSAQKNPTAFYLCASSRLGAGKEGTEAFFGQGTRLTVV.